A selection of T cell receptor beta chains follows, all from one sample in a study of CD8 T cells in ankylosing spondylitis. TCRdb used MiXCR to reprocess the 5' RACE reads, holding one entry per CDR3 protein. The data show some 220,000 distinct CDR3 sequences, with roughly 8% seen just once and around 4.4% held by the top ten. Sequenced: blood, either unsorted or a sorted T cell fraction (not recorded which). The source is a female donor with ankylosing spondylitis or in good health (not recorded which). CDR3s include the opening cysteine and the closing phenylalanine or tryptophan. A D gene is named only where the DNA matches it firmly. A row's size may be missing; if present it is once, few, many or a size class.

J gene	clone size	D gene	V gene	CDR3 DNA	CDR3 protein
TRBJ2-7	many	-	TRBV12-3/TRBV12-4	TGTGCCAGCAGTTTTGGGACTTCCTACGAGCAGTACTTC	CASSFGTSYEQYF
TRBJ2-3	many	TRBD1	TRBV15	TGTGCCACCAGCAAGGGGGCTTTCGTATCGGATACGCAGTATTTT	CATSKGAFVSDTQYF
TRBJ2-5	many	-	TRBV5-1	TGCGCCAGCAGCTTGGGCTCACTTCCCCCAGAGACCCAGTACTTC	CASSLGSLPPETQYF
TRBJ2-7	many	TRBD1	TRBV7-8	TGTGCCAGCAGCTTCGACAGGGGGATCTACGAGCAGTACTTC	CASSFDRGIYEQYF
TRBJ2-6	many	-	TRBV28	TGTGCCAGCAGTTTTGGTGGGGGCCTGGCGTATTTGGCCAACGTCCTGACTTTC	CASSFGGGLAYLANVLTF
TRBJ1-3	many	-	TRBV12-3/TRBV12-4	TGTGCCAGCAGCGCCCTGGTGAACACCATATATTTT	CASSALVNTIYF
TRBJ2-5	many	TRBD1	TRBV29-1	TGCAGCGTCGGGTCCAGGGGGAGTGAGACCCAGTACTTC	CSVGSRGSETQYF
TRBJ2-1	few	TRBD2	TRBV7-9	TGTGCCAGCAGCTTAAGCGGGATCACCCACAATGAGCAGTTCTTC	CASSLSGITHNEQFF
TRBJ2-1	-	TRBD2	TRBV9	TGTGCCAGCAGCGTAACACCCGGGACTAGCGGGGGGAGCTCCTACAATGAGCAGTTCTTC	CASSVTPGTSGGSSYNEQFF
TRBJ1-2	many	TRBD1	TRBV7-8	TGTGCCAGCAGCTTAGCGGACAGGGACTATGGCTACACCTTC	CASSLADRDYGYTF
TRBJ2-1	many	TRBD1	TRBV19	TGTGCCAGTAGTATTTCCAGGGGGCGGAATGAGCAGTTCTTC	CASSISRGRNEQFF
TRBJ2-1	many	TRBD2	TRBV10-3	TGTGCCATCAGTGGTGGGACTAGCGGGGCAAGCTCCTACAATGAGCAGTTCTTC	CAISGGTSGASSYNEQFF
TRBJ2-5	-	TRBD2	TRBV7-2	TGTGCCAGCAGCTCCGACGGACTAGCGGAAGAGACCCAGTACTTC	CASSSDGLAEETQYF
TRBJ2-7	many	-	TRBV3-1	TGTGCCAGCAGCCATGGCGGAGGCTACGAGCAGTACTTC	CASSHGGGYEQYF
TRBJ2-2	many	TRBD2	TRBV4-3	TGCGCCAGCAGCCAAGATCGAGCGGGAGGGCCGGGCACCGGGGAGCTGTTTTTT	CASSQDRAGGPGTGELFF
TRBJ2-7	many	-	TRBV29-1	TGCAGCGTTGGGGATTCCTACGAGCAGTACTTC	CSVGDSYEQYF
TRBJ2-7	few	-	TRBV7-7	TGTGCCAGCAGCTTCGGTGTAGGGGACTCCTACGAGCAGTACTTC	CASSFGVGDSYEQYF
TRBJ2-7	many	TRBD2	TRBV12-3/TRBV12-4	TGTGCCAGCAAACGCGGGAGGGCCGATGGTTACGAGCAGTACTTC	CASKRGRADGYEQYF
TRBJ2-7	-	-	TRBV29-1	TGCAGCGTTGAAGACGGAGGGGGCGAGCAGTACTTC	CSVEDGGGEQYF
TRBJ2-5	-	-	TRBV11-2	TGTGCCAGCAGCTTAGATAACGGAAAAGAGACCCAGTACTTC	CASSLDNGKETQYF
TRBJ2-2	many	-	TRBV5-1	TGCGCCAGCACCCAATCGGGGGTTCCCGGGGAGCTGTTTTTT	CASTQSGVPGELFF
TRBJ1-5	many	-	TRBV12-3/TRBV12-4	TGTGCCAGCAGTTTAACAGACAATCAGCCCCAGCATTTT	CASSLTDNQPQHF
TRBJ2-5	-	TRBD2	TRBV15	TGTGTCACCAGCACCGGGACTAGCGGGACTCGGGAGACCCAGTACTTC	CVTSTGTSGTRETQYF
TRBJ1-4	many	-	TRBV28	TGTGCCAGCAGCCTCCCGAGGGGGAATGAAAAACTGTTTTTT	CASSLPRGNEKLFF
TRBJ2-7	many	TRBD1	TRBV10-1	TGCGCCAGCAGTGCCGGGACAGGGAACGAGCAGTACTTC	CASSAGTGNEQYF
TRBJ2-7	-	TRBD1	TRBV29-1	TGCAGCGTTGATGGGACAGGGTCCTACGAGCAGTACTTC	CSVDGTGSYEQYF
TRBJ1-1	-	-	TRBV6-1	TGTGCCAGCAGCCAAACCCGCCTTAATTTGAACACTGAAGCTTTCTTT	CASSQTRLNLNTEAFF
TRBJ2-7	-	TRBD2	TRBV20-1	TGCAGTGCTAGAGAAAGAAGGGCTAGCGGCCTGTACGAGCAGTACTTC	CSARERRASGLYEQYF
TRBJ2-5	few	-	TRBV7-2	TGTGCCAGCAGCCCGAGACAGGCTCAAGAGACCCAGTACTTC	CASSPRQAQETQYF
TRBJ2-2	many	-	TRBV12-3/TRBV12-4	TGTGCCAGCAGACCACAGGGTATCGGGGAGCTGTTTTTT	CASRPQGIGELFF
TRBJ1-1	many	-	TRBV5-1	TGCGCCAGCAGCAACCTACAGGGGAACACTGAAGCTTTCTTT	CASSNLQGNTEAFF
TRBJ2-3	many	-	TRBV7-8	TGTGCCAGCAGCTTACTACCCACAGATACGCAGTATTTT	CASSLLPTDTQYF
TRBJ2-3	many	-	TRBV6-1	TGTGCCAGCAGTGAGACGTGGGCGAGCACAGATACGCAGTATTTT	CASSETWASTDTQYF
TRBJ2-7	-	-	TRBV10-1	TGCGCCAGCAGTGAGGTGGACGACGAGCAGTACTTC	CASSEVDDEQYF
TRBJ2-1	many	TRBD2	TRBV7-2	TGTGCCAGCAGTCTCACTAGCGGGGGGATGGATGAGCAGTTCTTC	CASSLTSGGMDEQFF
TRBJ1-1	many	-	TRBV7-9	TGTGCCAGCAGCCGACAGTATGGCAACACTGAAGCTTTCTTT	CASSRQYGNTEAFF
TRBJ2-5	many	-	TRBV11-2	TGTGCCAGCAGCCCGAGTAACACCCAGTACTTC	CASSPSNTQYF
TRBJ1-1	many	-	TRBV20-1	TGCAGTGCTAGCGGCCTCTCTCAAGGAGCTTTCTTT	CSASGLSQGAFF
TRBJ2-1	many	TRBD2	TRBV2	TGTGCCAGCAGGCGGGGACTAGCGGACAATGAGCAGTTCTTC	CASRRGLADNEQFF
TRBJ2-1	many	TRBD2	TRBV4-3	TGCGCCAGCAGCCAAGATTCAGCGGGAGGTATGGTTGAGCAGTTCTTC	CASSQDSAGGMVEQFF
TRBJ1-1	many	-	TRBV29-1	TGCAGCGTTGAAGGGGAGGGGAGAAAGACTGAAGCTTTCTTT	CSVEGEGRKTEAFF